The rows below give T cell receptor beta chains drawn from one sample of a study of cytomegalovirus exposure and HLA in healthy donors. TCRdb's copy holds only in-frame clones and misses some; the assay was immunoSEQ multiplex PCR. The data show fewer than 200,000 clones, just under 90% seen once. Sequencing was performed on PBMCs. The receptors stem from a young man in good health and CMV-seropositive. Each CDR3 is given with its conserved first and last residue. Fields, in order: J gene, CDR3 length, V gene, clone size, D gene, CDR3 protein, CDR3 DNA. D genes are given only for firm matches. Some rows mark clone size as missing; the rest say once, few, many or name a class of expanded clone.

j_gene: TRBJ2-5
len: 14
v_gene: TRBV11-1
abundance: .
d_gene: .
CDR3aa: CASSLSGLKETQYF
CDR3nt: TGTGCCAGCAGCTTAAGCGGATTAAAAGAGACCCAGTACTTC

j_gene: TRBJ2-1
len: 15
v_gene: TRBV7-2
abundance: .
d_gene: TRBD2
CDR3aa: CASSKTSGSLDEQFF
CDR3nt: TGTGCCAGCAGCAAGACTAGCGGGAGTTTGGATGAGCAGTTCTTC

j_gene: TRBJ2-7
len: 16
v_gene: TRBV11-2
abundance: many
d_gene: TRBD2
CDR3aa: CASSPRSGRTSYEQYF
CDR3nt: TGTGCCAGCAGCCCCAGGAGCGGGAGGACCTCCTACGAGCAGTACTTC

j_gene: TRBJ2-1
len: 16
v_gene: TRBV28
abundance: .
d_gene: .
CDR3aa: CASSFDEGSSYNEQFF
CDR3nt: TGTGCCAGCAGTTTCGACGAGGGTAGCTCCTACAATGAGCAGTTCTTC

j_gene: TRBJ2-3
len: 15
v_gene: TRBV28
abundance: .
d_gene: TRBD2
CDR3aa: CASSSAGRRTDTQYF
CDR3nt: TGTGCCAGCAGTTCAGCGGGACGGCGGACAGATACGCAGTATTTT

j_gene: TRBJ1-3
len: 16
v_gene: TRBV19
abundance: .
d_gene: .
CDR3aa: CASSIDYRFSGNTIYF
CDR3nt: TGTGCCAGTAGTATAGATTACAGGTTTTCTGGAAACACCATATATTTT

j_gene: TRBJ2-3
len: 18
v_gene: TRBV10-1
abundance: .
d_gene: TRBD2
CDR3aa: CASSRGYSSGRAPDTQYF
CDR3nt: TGCGCCAGCAGTAGAGGGTACAGTAGCGGGAGAGCCCCAGATACGCAGTATTTT

j_gene: TRBJ2-3
len: 15
v_gene: TRBV6-5
abundance: .
d_gene: .
CDR3aa: CASSYVRVPTDTQYF
CDR3nt: TGTGCCAGCAGTTACGTTAGAGTCCCCACAGATACGCAGTATTTT

j_gene: TRBJ2-3
len: 17
v_gene: TRBV10-3
abundance: .
d_gene: .
CDR3aa: CAISESGSGVSTDTQYF
CDR3nt: TGTGCCATCAGTGAGTCGGGATCGGGGGTGAGCACAGATACGCAGTATTTT

j_gene: TRBJ2-1
len: 17
v_gene: TRBV5-6
abundance: .
d_gene: TRBD2
CDR3aa: CASSPYRSGSIRNEQFF
CDR3nt: TGTGCCAGCAGCCCATACCGAAGCGGGAGTATCCGCAATGAGCAGTTCTTC

j_gene: TRBJ1-2
len: 15
v_gene: TRBV4-1
abundance: .
d_gene: TRBD1
CDR3aa: CASSQARGQSYGYTF
CDR3nt: TGCGCCAGCAGCCAAGCCAGGGGGCAGAGCTATGGCTACACCTTC

j_gene: TRBJ2-7
len: 16
v_gene: TRBV5-6
abundance: .
d_gene: .
CDR3aa: CASSFLLPDSNYEQYF
CDR3nt: TGTGCCAGCAGCTTTTTACTCCCGGACTCTAACTACGAGCAGTACTTC

j_gene: TRBJ2-2
len: 15
v_gene: TRBV6-5
abundance: .
d_gene: .
CDR3aa: CASSYDSEASGELFF
CDR3nt: TGTGCCAGCAGTTACGATTCCGAGGCATCCGGGGAGCTGTTTTTT

j_gene: TRBJ2-1
len: 15
v_gene: TRBV10-3
abundance: .
d_gene: TRBD1
CDR3aa: CAISEMDRGQNEQFF
CDR3nt: TGTGCCATCAGTGAGATGGACAGGGGGCAGAATGAGCAGTTCTTC

j_gene: TRBJ2-2
len: 18
v_gene: TRBV7-9
abundance: few
d_gene: TRBD2
CDR3aa: CASSLGPLAGGNTGELFF
CDR3nt: TGTGCCAGCAGCTTAGGGCCCCTAGCGGGAGGAAACACCGGGGAGCTGTTTTTT

j_gene: TRBJ1-2
len: 12
v_gene: TRBV10-3
abundance: .
d_gene: TRBD1
CDR3aa: CAIWDSLFGYTF
CDR3nt: TGTGCCATCTGGGACAGTCTTTTCGGCTACACCTTC

j_gene: TRBJ2-1
len: 15
v_gene: TRBV2
abundance: .
d_gene: TRBD2
CDR3aa: CASSPLAGASNEQFF
CDR3nt: TGTGCCAGCAGTCCTCTAGCGGGAGCCTCTAATGAGCAGTTCTTC

j_gene: TRBJ2-7
len: 10
v_gene: TRBV21-1
abundance: .
d_gene: .
CDR3aa: CASSPTLQYF
CDR3nt: TGTGCCAGCAGCCCTACGCTGCAGTACTTC

j_gene: TRBJ2-4
len: 16
v_gene: TRBV4-1
abundance: .
d_gene: .
CDR3aa: CASSQPPRDKKNIQYF
CDR3nt: TGCGCCAGCAGCCAACCCCCCCGGGACAAGAAAAACATTCAGTACTTC

j_gene: TRBJ2-1
len: 15
v_gene: TRBV7-9
abundance: .
d_gene: TRBD2
CDR3aa: CASSLPAGVENEQFF
CDR3nt: TGTGCCAGCAGCTTACCAGCGGGAGTCGAAAATGAGCAGTTCTTC

j_gene: TRBJ1-1
len: 15
v_gene: TRBV2
abundance: .
d_gene: .
CDR3aa: CASTGQGGVNTEAFF
CDR3nt: TGTGCCAGCACTGGGCAGGGAGGGGTGAACACTGAAGCTTTCTTT

j_gene: TRBJ2-1
len: 16
v_gene: TRBV7-8
abundance: .
d_gene: .
CDR3aa: CASSLEGSAVYNEQFF
CDR3nt: TGTGCCAGCAGCTTAGAAGGTAGCGCAGTATACAATGAGCAGTTCTTC

j_gene: TRBJ1-1
len: 14
v_gene: TRBV11-3
abundance: .
d_gene: .
CDR3aa: CASSLGGLNTEAFF
CDR3nt: TGTGCCAGCAGCTTAGGGGGCCTGAACACTGAAGCTTTCTTT

j_gene: TRBJ2-2
len: 16
v_gene: TRBV6-5
abundance: .
d_gene: TRBD2
CDR3aa: CASSWLLAGETGELFF
CDR3nt: TGTGCCAGCAGTTGGTTGCTAGCGGGAGAAACCGGGGAGCTGTTTTTT